This T cell receptor (beta chain) was found in a study of prognosis after radiotherapy for stage I lung cancer. On the study more broadly: Patients received 3 to 5 SBRT fractions with a biologically effective dose of at least 100 Gy.

The CDR3 has 15 residues. The V gene's germline CDR1 is SGHDT and CDR2 YYEEEE. With 5 bases removed from V and 3 bases from J, the gap between germline ends came to 18 bases. Amplicons of TCR beta CDR3 were generated from genomic DNA by two-round multiplex PCR. First-round PCR amplification was performed with primers specific to each TRBV and TRBJ gene. TCRdb passed the multiplex PCR reads through MiXCR, listing each CDR3 protein once. The data show around 30,000 distinct CDR3 sequences, under 35% seen once. Collection of peripheral blood, in a volume of six milliliters, was performed at each of two time points.

This specimen consisted of PBMCs, obtained before or after stereotactic body radiation therapy (not recorded which). V is TRBV5-6 and J is TRBJ2-7; D uncertain. The TCR originated in a donor at least 50 years old with non-small cell lung cancer. The DNA of the CDR3 is TGTGCCAGCAGGTTAAGGACGGAGTACTACTACGAGCAGTACTTC. Its protein product is CASRLRTEYYYEQYF.